This T cell receptor beta chain originates from a study of blood T cell repertoires in COVID-19. Study summary: Italy, Spain and the United States were the sources of the convalescent and acute COVID-19 samples. The analysed material was cDNA or gDNA that came from T cells, B-cell-depleted T cells, or PBMCs.

Per the authors' pipeline: The assay estimated nucleated cells by amplifying reference gene primers. The assay was immunoSEQ multiplex PCR, and TCRdb's table has in-frame clones only and misses some. V, J and clone size are taken as reported in that table, and D and trimming were inferred from the DNA itself. The sample yields roughly 140,000 clones, 80% to 85% seen once. The CDR3 loop spans 20 amino acids. V lost 3 bases to trimming and J lost 0 bases, with 24 bases between them. CDR1 is LNHDA and CDR2 is SQIVND in the germline V gene (reference sequence). This clone is a singleton in its sample. The specimen was peripheral blood. The chain has TRBV19 and TRBJ1-5; possibly TRBD1 for D (5 bases). The clonotype comes from a woman at least 80 years old with acute or convalescent COVID-19. The DNA of the CDR3 is TGTGCCAGTAGTATGGCGTTTGAAGGCAGGGCCGGTTATAGCAATCAGCCCCAGCATTTT. Translated, it gives CASSMAFEGRAGYSNQPQHF.